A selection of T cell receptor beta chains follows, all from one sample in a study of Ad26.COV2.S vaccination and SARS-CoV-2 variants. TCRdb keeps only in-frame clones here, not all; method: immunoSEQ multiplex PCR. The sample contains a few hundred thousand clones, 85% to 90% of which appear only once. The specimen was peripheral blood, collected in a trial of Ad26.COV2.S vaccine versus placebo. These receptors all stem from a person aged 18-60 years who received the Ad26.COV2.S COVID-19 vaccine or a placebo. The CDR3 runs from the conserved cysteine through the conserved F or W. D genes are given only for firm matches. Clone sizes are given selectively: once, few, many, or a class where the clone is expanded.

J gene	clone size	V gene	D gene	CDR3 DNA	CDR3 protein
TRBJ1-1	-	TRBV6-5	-	TGTGCCAGCAGTTACTCGAGGGCTACTGAAGCTTTCTTT	CASSYSRATEAFF
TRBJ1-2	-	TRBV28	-	TGTGCCAGCAGTTTTTCTGGGCCCTATGGCTACACCTTC	CASSFSGPYGYTF
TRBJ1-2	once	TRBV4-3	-	TGCGCCAGCAGCCAAGATGGATCCGCATTCTATGGCTACACCTTC	CASSQDGSAFYGYTF
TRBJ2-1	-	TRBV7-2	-	TGTGCCAGCAGCTTAGGTCCCAGCTACAATGAGCAGTTCTTC	CASSLGPSYNEQFF
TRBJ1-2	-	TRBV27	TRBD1	TGTGCCAGCAGTCACCGACAGGGTTGGGACTATGGCTACACCTTC	CASSHRQGWDYGYTF
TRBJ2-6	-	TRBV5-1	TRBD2	TGCGCCAGCAGCTTGGGACTAGCGGTTACCTCTGGGGCCAACGTCCTGACTTTC	CASSLGLAVTSGANVLTF
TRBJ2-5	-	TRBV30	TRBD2	TGTGCCTGGAGTGTAGGACTAGATCAAGAGACCCAGTACTTC	CAWSVGLDQETQYF
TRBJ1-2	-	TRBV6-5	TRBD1	TGTGCCAGCAGTTCACAGGGGGATTCCCCCTATGGCTACACCTTC	CASSSQGDSPYGYTF
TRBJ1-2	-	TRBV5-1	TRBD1	TGCGCCAGCAGTGTTCCCAGACAGGGGGCTGGTGGCTACACCTTC	CASSVPRQGAGGYTF
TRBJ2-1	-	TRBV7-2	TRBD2	TGTGCCAGCAGCTATACCCCGGGACTAGCGGACAATGAGCAGTTCTTC	CASSYTPGLADNEQFF
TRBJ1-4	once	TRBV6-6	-	TGTGCCAGCAGTTTCACTAATAGTAATGAAAAACTGTTTTTT	CASSFTNSNEKLFF
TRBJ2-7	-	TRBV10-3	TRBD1	TGTGCCATCGAGAGGGACAGGGGTACCTACGAGCAGTACTTC	CAIERDRGTYEQYF
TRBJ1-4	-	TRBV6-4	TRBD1	TGTGCCAGCAGTAGAGACAGGGATGAAAAACTGTTTTTT	CASSRDRDEKLFF
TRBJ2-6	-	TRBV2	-	TGTGCCAGCAATGGACAGAAAAATAAATCTGGGGCCAACGTCCTGACTTTC	CASNGQKNKSGANVLTF
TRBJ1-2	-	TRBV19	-	TGTGCCAGTAGTATTAGAGGGAGGGCGGAAGGCTACACCTTC	CASSIRGRAEGYTF
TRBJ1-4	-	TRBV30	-	TGTGCCTGTTCCTGGGCCCGCGGAAGTGAAAAACTGTTTTTT	CACSWARGSEKLFF
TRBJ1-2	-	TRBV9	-	TGTGCCAGCAGCGTAGGGTCAGGGTCATATGGCTACACCTTC	CASSVGSGSYGYTF
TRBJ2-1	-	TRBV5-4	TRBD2	TGTGCCAGCAGCCTAGCGGGGTTAGATGAGCAGTTCTTC	CASSLAGLDEQFF
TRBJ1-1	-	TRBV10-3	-	TGTGCCTCTCAGGGATTCGATGCGACTGAAGCTTTCTTT	CASQGFDATEAFF
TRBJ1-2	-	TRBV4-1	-	TGCGCCAGCAGCCAAGTCATCCCTATCGTGCCCAGACCTGGCTACACCTTC	CASSQVIPIVPRPGYTF
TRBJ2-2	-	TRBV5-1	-	TGCGCCAGCAGCTTCAGGGGAGGAGGGGAGCTGTTTTTT	CASSFRGGGELFF
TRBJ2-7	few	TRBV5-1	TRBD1	TGCGCCAGCAGCTCGGGACAGGGCTACGAGCAGTACTTC	CASSSGQGYEQYF
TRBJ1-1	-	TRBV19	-	TGTGCCAGTAGTGGACTAGGTCTGAACACTGAAGCTTTCTTT	CASSGLGLNTEAFF
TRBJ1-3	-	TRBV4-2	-	TGTGCCAGCAGCCAAGAACAGGTGATCTCTGGAAACACCATATATTTT	CASSQEQVISGNTIYF
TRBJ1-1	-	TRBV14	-	TGTGCCAGCAGCCAATTTTCGGGCTTAGAAGCTTTCTTT	CASSQFSGLEAFF
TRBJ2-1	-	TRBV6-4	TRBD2	TGTGCCAGCAGTTTGAGCGGGGGGGTCAACAATGAGCAGTTCTTC	CASSLSGGVNNEQFF
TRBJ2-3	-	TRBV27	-	TGTGCCAGCTCCAATTGGGCGGATACGCAGTATTTT	CASSNWADTQYF
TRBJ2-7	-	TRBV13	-	TGTGCCAGCAGCCTGAACTACGAGCAGTACTTC	CASSLNYEQYF
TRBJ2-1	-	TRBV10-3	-	TGTGCCATCAGAAACACCTCCGGGGGGCCCCCCCTCCATGAGCAGTTCTTC	CAIRNTSGGPPLHEQFF
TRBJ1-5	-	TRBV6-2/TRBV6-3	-	TGTGCCAGCAGTTATGAGTTGTTTCTTGGTATCGACGATCAGCCCCAGCATTTT	CASSYELFLGIDDQPQHF
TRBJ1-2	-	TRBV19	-	TGTGCCAGTAGTCTCAACCGCGGCGGCAGCAGGGTTTCTAACTATGGCTACACCTTC	CASSLNRGGSRVSNYGYTF
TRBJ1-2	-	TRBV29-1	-	TGCAGCGTTGACCCGGGGGCGCGTGGCTACACCTTC	CSVDPGARGYTF
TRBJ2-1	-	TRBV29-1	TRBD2	TGCAGCGTGTCGGGAGGGGGGGAGGTATCCTACAATGAGCAGTTCTTC	CSVSGGGEVSYNEQFF
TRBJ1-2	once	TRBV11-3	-	TGTGCCAGCAGCTCAAAACGTGTGTCTGGCTATGGCTACACCTTC	CASSSKRVSGYGYTF
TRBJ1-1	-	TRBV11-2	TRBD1	TGTGCCAGCAGCACCCGAAGACAGGGGGGGGAAGCTTTCTTT	CASSTRRQGGEAFF
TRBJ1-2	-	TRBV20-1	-	TGCAGTGCTAGCCCAGGGATTTACACCTTC	CSASPGIYTF
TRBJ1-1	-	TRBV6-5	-	TGTGCCAGCACTAGGGGGGGGAACACTGAAGCTTTCTTT	CASTRGGNTEAFF
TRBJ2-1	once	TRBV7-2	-	TGTGCCAGCAGTTCCACAGGGAGCTCCTACAATGAGCAGTTCTTC	CASSSTGSSYNEQFF
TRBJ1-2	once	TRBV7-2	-	TGTGCCAGCAAACAATGGGAGGCGGACTACTATGGCTACACCTTC	CASKQWEADYYGYTF
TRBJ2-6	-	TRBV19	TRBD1	TGTGCCAGCTGGGACAGGATCTCTGGGGCCAACGTCCTGACTTTC	CASWDRISGANVLTF
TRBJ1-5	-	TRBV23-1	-	TGCGCCAGCAGTCAATGGTGGGAGGGTAGTCAGCCCCAGCATTTT	CASSQWWEGSQPQHF
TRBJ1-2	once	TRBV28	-	TGTGCCAGCAGTAAGGTTATCTATGGCTACACCTTC	CASSKVIYGYTF
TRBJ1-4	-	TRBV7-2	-	TGTGCCAGCAGCTTAGGTTACGGAGGGTTTAATGAAAAACTGTTTTTT	CASSLGYGGFNEKLFF
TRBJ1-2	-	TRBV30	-	TGTGCCTGGAGTGTAAGCTGCCGGGTTCGGTGGCGGACGGGCGTTATCGGCTACACCTTC	CAWSVSCRVRWRTGVIGYTF
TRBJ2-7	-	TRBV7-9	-	TGTGCCAGCAGCTTGGGTTTCTACGAGCAGTACTTC	CASSLGFYEQYF
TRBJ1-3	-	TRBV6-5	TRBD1	TGTGCCAGCAGTTATAAGGGACAGAGCTCTGGAAACACCATATATTTT	CASSYKGQSSGNTIYF
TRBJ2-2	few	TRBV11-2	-	TGTGCCGGGGCAGGGGACCTCACCGGGGAGCTGTTTTTT	CAGAGDLTGELFF
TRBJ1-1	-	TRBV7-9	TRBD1	TGTGCCAGCAGCCTAGGACAGGCCGAAGCTTTCTTT	CASSLGQAEAFF
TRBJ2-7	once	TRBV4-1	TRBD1	TGCGCCAGCAGCCAAGATCAGGTTAGGGTGACAGGGAGTACCTACGAGCAGTACTTC	CASSQDQVRVTGSTYEQYF
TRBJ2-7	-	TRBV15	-	TGTGCCACCAGCAGAGCTAACAGACCCTACGAGCAGTACTTC	CATSRANRPYEQYF
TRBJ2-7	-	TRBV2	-	TGTGCCAGCAGGAAGACCTTGACTGCAACCTACGAGCAGTACTTC	CASRKTLTATYEQYF
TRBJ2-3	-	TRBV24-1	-	TGTGCCACCAAGGGGGGCACAGATACGCAGTATTTT	CATKGGTDTQYF
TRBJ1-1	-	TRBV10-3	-	TGTGCCATCAGTGAGTCGATAGGAACAGTCCAGACTGAAGCTTTCTTT	CAISESIGTVQTEAFF
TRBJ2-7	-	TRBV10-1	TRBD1	TGCGCCAGCAGTGAGTATACAGGGGAGCGGCTACAAGAGCAGTACTTC	CASSEYTGERLQEQYF
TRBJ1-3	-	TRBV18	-	TGTGCCAGCTCACCACCGGGGAGCAACACCATATATTTT	CASSPPGSNTIYF
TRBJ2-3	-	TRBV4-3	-	TGCGCCAGCAGCCAAGAAATGTTGGCGGATACGCAGTATTTT	CASSQEMLADTQYF
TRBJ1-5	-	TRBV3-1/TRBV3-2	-	TGTGCCAGCAGCTCCCGTTTCAATCAGCCCCAGCATTTT	CASSSRFNQPQHF
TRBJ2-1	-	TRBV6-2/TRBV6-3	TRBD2	TGTGCCAGCAGCCCTCCGGGACTAGCGGACAATGAGCAGTTCTTC	CASSPPGLADNEQFF
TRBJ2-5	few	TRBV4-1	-	TGCGCCAGCAGCCAAGATGCGACAGCCGGGGGAGAGACCCAGTACTTC	CASSQDATAGGETQYF
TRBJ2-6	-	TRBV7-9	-	TGTGCCAGCAGCTTCATTGCGGACTCTGGGGCCAACGTCCTGACTTTC	CASSFIADSGANVLTF